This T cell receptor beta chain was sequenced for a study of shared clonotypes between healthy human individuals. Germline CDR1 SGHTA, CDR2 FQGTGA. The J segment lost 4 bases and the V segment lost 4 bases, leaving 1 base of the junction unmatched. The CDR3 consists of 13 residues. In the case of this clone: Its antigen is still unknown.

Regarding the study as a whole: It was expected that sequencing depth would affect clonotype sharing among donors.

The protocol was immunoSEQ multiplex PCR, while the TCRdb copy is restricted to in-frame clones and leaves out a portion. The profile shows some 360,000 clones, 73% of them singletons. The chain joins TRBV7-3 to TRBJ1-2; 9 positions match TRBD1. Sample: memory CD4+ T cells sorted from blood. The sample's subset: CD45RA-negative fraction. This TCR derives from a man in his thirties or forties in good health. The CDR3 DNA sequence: TGTGCCAGCAGCTCGGGACAGGGCTATGGCTACACCTTC. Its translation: CASSSGQGYGYTF.